This TCR beta chain was captured by sequencing in a study of shared clonotypes between healthy human individuals. Study results and caveats: Even with large depth, rarefaction showed that sorted-subset sequencing was incomplete. Generally, naive subsets (rather than memory subsets) showed larger estimated richness.

A note on this clone: As yet, its antigen is unknown.

CDR1 is MNHEY, CDR2 SMNVEV, per germline (reference sequence). The CDR3 loop spans 12 amino acids. V shed 2 bases and J shed 7 bases, with 5 bases lying between them. Within Nashville, Tennessee resided all donors, each a Caucasian adult. This table comes from immunoSEQ multiplex PCR, and its TCRdb copy is limited to in-frame clones, with some not included. The sample includes roughly 640,000 clones, approximately 74% of them seen just once. The material sequenced was memory CD4+ T cells sorted from blood. Subset noted: CD45RA-negative fraction. The receptor comes from a woman younger than 45 in good health. This chain joins TRBV27 and TRBJ2-2; D is undetermined. The CDR3 bases are TGTGCCAGCAGTTTAAGATACGGGGAGCTGTTTTTT. Amino acids: CASSLRYGELFF.